The 21 T cell receptor beta chains reported below all come from one sample, sequenced in a study of T cells in localized non-small cell lung cancer. The protocol was immunoSEQ multiplex PCR, while the TCRdb copy is restricted to in-frame clones and leaves out a portion. The sample lists 9,000 to 13,000 clones, roughly 85% occurring once. This sample comprised peripheral blood, obtained before any cancer treatment. Receptor source: a male donor at least 60 years old with stage III lung adenocarcinoma.

This chain uses TRBV6-1 with TRBJ1-4; perhaps TRBD1 as D (5 bases). Per the germline V gene, CDR1 is MNHNS and CDR2 is SASEGT. The CDR3 is made up of 13 amino acids. The V and J ends lost 7 bases and 3 bases respectively, with 9 bases between them. CDR3 residues: CASIRAPNEKLFF. The CDR3 DNA follows: TGTGCCAGCATCAGGGCACCTAATGAAAAACTGTTTTTT.

The chain carries TRBV25-1 and TRBJ2-5, with D unresolved. CDR1 and CDR2 from the germline V gene are MGHDK and SYGVNS. This CDR3 spans 10 amino acids. V was clipped by 2 bases and J by 5 bases, with 0 bases between them. The CDR3 region has the DNA TGTGCCAGCAGTGAAGAGACCCAGTACTTC. Amino acids: CASSEETQYF.

This clone came up a few times. This chain joins TRBV28 and TRBJ2-7; D gene ambiguous. The germline gives CDR1 MDHEN, CDR2 SYDVKM. The CDR3 spans 15 residues. Trimming cost V 3 bases and J 2 bases, with 14 bases left between them. CDR3 in amino acids: CASSFHNSGTYEQYF. Here the CDR3 DNA reads TGTGCCAGCAGTTTTCATAATTCAGGTACCTACGAGCAGTACTTC.

The rearrangement uses TRBV4-3 and TRBJ2-5, with 7 bases lining up with TRBD1. The J segment lost 1 base and the V segment lost 4 bases, leaving 6 bases of the junction unmatched. CDR1 is LGHNA and CDR2 is YSLEER in the germline V gene. The CDR3 has 15 residues. The CDR3 coding sequence is TGCGCCAGCAGCCCCGAGGGGACAGCCCAAGAGACCCAGTACTTC. It yields the protein CASSPEGTAQETQYF.

V is TRBV4-2 and J is TRBJ1-2, with D unresolved. Trimming removed 3 bases from V and 5 bases from J, with 10 bases in between. Per the germline V gene, CDR1 is LGHNA and CDR2 is YNFKEQ. The CDR3 has 13 amino acids. The CDR3 protein is CASSQERDYGYTF. CDR3 sequence (DNA): TGTGCCAGCAGCCAGGAACGGGATTATGGCTACACCTTC.

V is TRBV11-2 and J is TRBJ2-1; D is undetermined. Germline CDR1 is SGHAT and CDR2 is FQNNGV. CDR3 length: 13 amino acids. Trimming pared 5 bases from V and 4 bases from J, leaving 9 bases between. The CDR3 region is CASSLDSYNEQFF. The CDR3 DNA is TGTGCCAGCAGCCTCGACTCGTACAATGAGCAGTTCTTC.

The genes are TRBV7-2 and TRBJ2-1; weak D call: TRBD2 (5 bases). V shed 10 bases and J shed 2 bases, with 12 bases lying between them. This CDR3 is 13 amino acids long. Germline CDR1 is SGHTA and CDR2 is FQGNSA. The chain's CDR3 is CATGKTAYNEQFF. The CDR3 nucleotides are TGTGCCACCGGGAAAACAGCCTACAATGAGCAGTTCTTC.

The chain carries TRBV7-9 and TRBJ1-2, with TRBD1 as a possible D gene (6 bases). Between the trimmed V and J ends, which lost 10 bases and 5 bases, there was a span of 17 bases. This CDR3 spans 13 amino acids. Germline V gives CDR1 SEHNR, CDR2 FQNEAQ (reference sequence). CDR3 nucleotides: TGTGCCATCACAAGTGGGGGCGGATATGGCTACACCTTC. Translated, it gives CAITSGGGYGYTF.

The DNA of the CDR3 is TGTGCCAGCAGCATGGAACAGGGAATTGAAAATTCACCCCTCCACTTT. This codes for CASSMEQGIENSPLHF. V is TRBV9 and J is TRBJ1-6; tentative D call: TRBD1 (6 bases). The ends were cut back, 4 bases at V and 7 bases at J, with 18 bases in the middle. The CDR3 covers 16 residues. The V gene's germline CDR1 is SGDLS and CDR2 YYNGEE.

V gene TRBV9 combines with J gene TRBJ1-2; D call uncertain. The CDR3 is 15 residues long. Germline CDR1 is SGDLS and CDR2 is YYNGEE. Between the trimmed V and J ends, which lost 0 bases and 4 bases, there was a span of 13 bases. The CDR3 DNA sequence: TGTGCCAGCAGCGTAGGCTTAGAACTTCCCTATGGCTACACCTTC. This codes for CASSVGLELPYGYTF.

The V call is TRBV5-5, the J call TRBJ2-5; 7 nucleotides match TRBD2. The V gene end was trimmed by 3 bases and the J gene end by 2 bases; junction bases not matched to a gene: 10. The germline V gene encodes CDR1 SGHKS and CDR2 YYEKEE (reference sequence). The CDR3 runs 16 residues. CDR3 sequence (DNA): TGTGCCAGCAGCTCCCTCCTTGCTAGCGGACAAGAGACCCAGTACTTC. Amino acids: CASSSLLASGQETQYF.

The V call is TRBV12-5, the J call TRBJ2-1; TRBD2 matches at 13 bases. V trimming: 6 bases; J trimming: 8 bases; junction bases outside the gene matches: 7. The CDR3 has 15 amino acids. Per the germline V gene, CDR1 is LGHNT and CDR2 is FRNRAP. The chain's CDR3 is CASGLTSGRQYEQFF. The DNA for the CDR3 is TGTGCTAGTGGCTTGACTAGCGGGAGGCAGTATGAGCAGTTCTTC.

DNA of the CDR3: TGTGCCAGCAGTATATTTTCTCCGGGACTAGCGGGGGGCACAAGCTCCTACGAGCAGTACTTC. Its translation is CASSIFSPGLAGGTSSYEQYF. The chain recombines TRBV27 with TRBJ2-7, with 15 bases matching TRBD2. This CDR3 spans 21 amino acids. Per germline, CDR1 MNHEY and CDR2 SMNVEV (reference sequence). Trimming removed 5 bases from V and 0 bases from J; junction bases left unmatched: 17.

The V gene is TRBV7-3, the J gene TRBJ2-1; the match to TRBD2 covers 13 bases. This CDR3 has 18 residues. Looked up from germline, CDR1 is SGHTA and CDR2 is FQGTGA. Germline trimming cut 4 bases from V and 5 bases from J; bases unmatched to any gene: 11. Here the CDR3 DNA reads TGTGCCAGCAGCTCCAACCACCCCGGGACTAGCGGGGACAATGAGCAGTTCTTC. As protein: CASSSNHPGTSGDNEQFF. The entire variable domain, with the rest obtained from reference TRBV7-3 and TRBJ2-1, is as follows: GAGVSQTPSNKVTEKGKYVELRCDPISGHTALYWYRQSLGQGPEFLIYFQGTGAADDSGLPNDRFFAVRPEGSVSTLKIQRTERGDSAVYLCASSSNHPGTSGDNEQFFGPGTRLTVL.

The J gene is TRBJ2-3, the V gene TRBV7-9, with 13 bases identical to TRBD2. From germline, CDR1 is SEHNR and CDR2 FQNEAQ (reference sequence). This CDR3 has 16 residues. With V trimmed by 6 bases and J by 3 bases, 6 bases remained unmatched. The CDR3 bases are TGTGCCAGCAGTTCCTGGACTAGCGGGAGAACAGATACGCAGTATTTT. Its translation is CASSSWTSGRTDTQYF.

This clone was recorded once. CDR3 nucleotide sequence: TGTGGGACAGGGCCCTTCTCTGGGGCCAACGTCCTGACTTTC. Residues: CGTGPFSGANVLTF. The chain carries TRBV5-4 and TRBJ2-6; TRBD1 agrees at 8 bases. This CDR3 region has 14 residues. CDR1 is SGHNT and CDR2 is YYREEE in the germline V gene (reference sequence).

DNA of the CDR3: TGTGCCAGCAGTTTAGGAATGTCTGGAAACACCATATATTTT. Protein sequence: CASSLGMSGNTIYF. The chain recombines TRBV28 with TRBJ1-3; D unresolved. Germline CDR1 reads MDHEN; CDR2 reads SYDVKM. V lost 2 bases and J 1 base, leaving 6 bases between the germline ends. This CDR3 spans 14 amino acids.

This chain uses TRBV19 with TRBJ1-5, with 7 bases aligning to TRBD1. The CDR3 is 11 amino acids. The V and J ends lost 5 bases and 13 bases, in that order; junction bases with no gene match: 5. Germline V gives CDR1 LNHDA, CDR2 SQIVND (reference sequence). The CDR3 sequence is CASSLRDSQHF. DNA for the CDR3: TGTGCCAGTAGTCTCCGGGACAGTCAGCATTTT.

The chain recombines TRBV27 with TRBJ1-5; D gene unclear. The germline V gene encodes CDR1 MNHEY and CDR2 SMNVEV (reference sequence). Trimming pared 0 bases from V and 6 bases from J, leaving 6 bases between. The CDR3 is 13 residues long. CDR3 region: CASSLSRTQPQHF. DNA of the CDR3: TGTGCCAGCAGTTTATCGAGGACTCAGCCCCAGCATTTT.

The rearrangement joins TRBV19 to TRBJ2-4; 9 nucleotides line up with TRBD1. The CDR3 spans 14 residues. V dropped 3 bases and J dropped 7; count of bases not matched to a gene: 4. Germline V gives CDR1 LNHDA, CDR2 SQIVND (reference sequence). For the CDR3, the DNA is TGTGCCAGTAGTATTTTAGACAGGGGGAACATTCAGTACTTC. Its translation: CASSILDRGNIQYF. Supplemented by reference TRBV19 and TRBJ2-4, the full variable domain reads DGGITQSPKYLFRKEGQNVTLSCEQNLNHDAMYWYRQDPGQGLRLIYYSQIVNDFQKGDIAEGYSVSREKKESFPLTVTSAQKNPTAFYLCASSILDRGNIQYFGAGTRLSVL.

V gene TRBV7-2 combines with J gene TRBJ1-3; D call uncertain. Between the trimmed V and J ends, which lost 0 bases and 9 bases, there was a span of 9 bases. This CDR3 region has 13 residues. Germline V CDR1 and CDR2: SGHTA, FQGNSA. The CDR3 DNA reads TGTGCCAGCAGCTTAGCCTCGTTGGGCACCATATATTTT. Its translation: CASSLASLGTIYF.